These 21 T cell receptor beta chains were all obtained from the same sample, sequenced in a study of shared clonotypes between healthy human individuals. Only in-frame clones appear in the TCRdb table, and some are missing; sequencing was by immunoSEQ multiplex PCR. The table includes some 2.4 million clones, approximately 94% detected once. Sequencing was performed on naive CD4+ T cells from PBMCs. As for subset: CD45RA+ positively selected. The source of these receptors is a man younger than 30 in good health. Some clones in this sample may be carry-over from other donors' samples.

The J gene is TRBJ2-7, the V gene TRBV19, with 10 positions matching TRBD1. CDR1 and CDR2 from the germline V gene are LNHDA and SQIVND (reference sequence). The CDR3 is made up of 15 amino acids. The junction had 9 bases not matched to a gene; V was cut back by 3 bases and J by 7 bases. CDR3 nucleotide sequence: TGTGCCAGTAGTATCCGGGACAGGGGACTTTTAGAGCAGTACTTC. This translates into CASSIRDRGLLEQYF.

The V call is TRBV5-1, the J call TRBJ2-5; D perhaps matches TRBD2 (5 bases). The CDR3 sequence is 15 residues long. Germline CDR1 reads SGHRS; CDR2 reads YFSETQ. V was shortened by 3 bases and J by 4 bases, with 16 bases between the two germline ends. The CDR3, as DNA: TGCGCCAGCAGCTACACGGCCGTAGAGGGAGAGACCCAGTACTTC. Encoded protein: CASSYTAVEGETQYF.

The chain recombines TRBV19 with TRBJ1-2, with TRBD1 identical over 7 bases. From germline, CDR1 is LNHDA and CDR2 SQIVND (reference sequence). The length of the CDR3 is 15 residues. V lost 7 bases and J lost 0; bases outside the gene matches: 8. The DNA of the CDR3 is TGTGCCAGTACCTCGGGGGACAGAGCTAACTATGGCTACACCTTC. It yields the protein CASTSGDRANYGYTF.

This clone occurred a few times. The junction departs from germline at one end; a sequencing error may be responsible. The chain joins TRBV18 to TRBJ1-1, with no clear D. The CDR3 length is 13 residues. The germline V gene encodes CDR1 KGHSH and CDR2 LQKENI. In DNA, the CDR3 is TGTGCCAGCTCCCCACACCTGAACACTGAAGCTTTCTTT. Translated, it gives CASSPHLNTEAFF.

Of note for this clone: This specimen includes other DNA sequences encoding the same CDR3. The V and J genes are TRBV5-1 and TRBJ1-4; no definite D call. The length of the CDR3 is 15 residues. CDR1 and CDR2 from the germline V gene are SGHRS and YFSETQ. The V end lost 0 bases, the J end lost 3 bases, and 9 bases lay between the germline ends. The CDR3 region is CASSLALGANEKLFF. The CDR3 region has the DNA TGCGCCAGCAGCTTGGCTTTGGGAGCTAATGAAAAACTGTTTTTT.

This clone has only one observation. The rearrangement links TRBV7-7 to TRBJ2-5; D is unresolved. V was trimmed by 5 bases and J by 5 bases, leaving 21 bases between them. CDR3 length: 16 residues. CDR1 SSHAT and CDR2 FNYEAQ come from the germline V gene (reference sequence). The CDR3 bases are TGTGCCAGCAGCCCGAGTTATCGGGCCTTGGGGGAGACCCAGTACTTC. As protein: CASSPSYRALGETQYF.

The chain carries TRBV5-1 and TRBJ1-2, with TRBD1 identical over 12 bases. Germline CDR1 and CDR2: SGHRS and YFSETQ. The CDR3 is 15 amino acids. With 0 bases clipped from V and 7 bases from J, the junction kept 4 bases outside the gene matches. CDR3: CASSLAGTGGFGYTF. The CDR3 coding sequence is TGCGCCAGCAGCTTGGCCGGGACAGGGGGCTTTGGCTACACCTTC.

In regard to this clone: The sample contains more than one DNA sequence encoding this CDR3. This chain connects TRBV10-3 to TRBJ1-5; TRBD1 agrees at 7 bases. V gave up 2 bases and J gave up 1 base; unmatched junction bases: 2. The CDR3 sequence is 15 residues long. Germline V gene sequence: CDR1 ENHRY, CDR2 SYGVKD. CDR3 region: CAISEAGGSNQPQHF. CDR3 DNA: TGTGCCATCAGTGAGGCAGGGGGGAGCAATCAGCCCCAGCATTTT.

CDR3 loop: CASSARGTAGEQYF. CDR3 nucleotides: TGTGCCAGCAGCGCCAGAGGGACAGCGGGTGAGCAGTACTTC. The chain recombines TRBV9 with TRBJ2-7; tentative D call: TRBD1 (7 bases). Germline CDR1 is SGDLS and CDR2 is YYNGEE. V was cut by 3 bases and J by 7 bases, with 17 bases left in between. This CDR3 has 14 amino acids.

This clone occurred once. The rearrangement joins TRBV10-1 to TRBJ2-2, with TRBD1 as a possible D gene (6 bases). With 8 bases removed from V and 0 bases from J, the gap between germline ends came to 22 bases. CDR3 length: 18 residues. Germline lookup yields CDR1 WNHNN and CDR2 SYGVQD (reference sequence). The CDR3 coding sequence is TGCGCCAGCTCTGTATTCCGCACAGGGCCTACGAACACCGGGGAGCTGTTTTTT. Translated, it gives CASSVFRTGPTNTGELFF.

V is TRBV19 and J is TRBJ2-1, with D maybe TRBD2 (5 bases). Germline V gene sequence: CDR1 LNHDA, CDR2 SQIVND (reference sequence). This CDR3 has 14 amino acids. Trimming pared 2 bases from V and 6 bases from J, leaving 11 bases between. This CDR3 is CASSITDYGNEQFF. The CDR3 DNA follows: TGTGCCAGTAGTATAACCGACTACGGCAATGAGCAGTTCTTC.

CDR3 sequence reads: CASSEAGVAGNTIYF. Written as DNA, the CDR3 is TGTGCCAGCAGTGAAGCCGGGGTAGCTGGAAACACCATATATTTT. The chain joins TRBV6-1 to TRBJ1-3; D is unclear. Germline CDR1 MNHNS, CDR2 SASEGT. The CDR3 sequence is 15 residues long. Deletions cut 0 bases from V and 2 bases from J, with 8 bases between.

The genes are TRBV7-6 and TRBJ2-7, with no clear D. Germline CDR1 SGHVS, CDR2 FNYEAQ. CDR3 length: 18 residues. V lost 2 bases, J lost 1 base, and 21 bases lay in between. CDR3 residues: CASSLYPQSATESYEQYF. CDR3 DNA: TGTGCCAGCAGCTTATACCCTCAGTCGGCGACTGAATCCTACGAGCAGTACTTC.

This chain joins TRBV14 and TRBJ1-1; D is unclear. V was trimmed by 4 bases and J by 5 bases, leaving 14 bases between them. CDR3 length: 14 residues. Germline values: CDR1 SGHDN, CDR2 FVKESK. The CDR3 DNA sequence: TGTGCCAGCAGCCCCCTCCCGCGATGGACTGAAGCTTTCTTT. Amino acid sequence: CASSPLPRWTEAFF.

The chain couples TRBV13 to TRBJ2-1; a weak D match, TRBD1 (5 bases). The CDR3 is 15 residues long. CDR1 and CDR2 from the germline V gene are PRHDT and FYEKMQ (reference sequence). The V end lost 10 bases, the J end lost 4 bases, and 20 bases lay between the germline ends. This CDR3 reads CATHSWSGPYNEQFF. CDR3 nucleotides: TGTGCCACCCATAGTTGGTCAGGGCCGTACAATGAGCAGTTCTTC. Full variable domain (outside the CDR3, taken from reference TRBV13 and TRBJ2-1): AAGVIQSPRHLIKEKRETATLKCYPIPRHDTVYWYQQGPGQDPQFLISFYEKMQSDKGSIPDRFSAQQFSDYHSELNMSSLELGDSALYFCATHSWSGPYNEQFFGPGTRLTVL.

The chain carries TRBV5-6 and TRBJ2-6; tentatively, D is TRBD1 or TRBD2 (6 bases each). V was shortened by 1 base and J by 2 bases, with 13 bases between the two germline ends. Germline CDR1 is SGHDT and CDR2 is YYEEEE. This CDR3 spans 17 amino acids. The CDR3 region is CASSLYQGTAGANVLTF. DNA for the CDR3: TGTGCCAGCAGCTTGTACCAGGGGACTGCTGGGGCCAACGTCCTGACTTTC.

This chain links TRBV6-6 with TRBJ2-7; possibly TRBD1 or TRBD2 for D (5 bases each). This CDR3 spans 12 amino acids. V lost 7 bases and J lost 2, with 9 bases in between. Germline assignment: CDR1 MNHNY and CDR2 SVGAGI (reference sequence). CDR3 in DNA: TGTGCCAGCACCGGGGACGCCTACGAGCAGTACTTC. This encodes CASTGDAYEQYF.

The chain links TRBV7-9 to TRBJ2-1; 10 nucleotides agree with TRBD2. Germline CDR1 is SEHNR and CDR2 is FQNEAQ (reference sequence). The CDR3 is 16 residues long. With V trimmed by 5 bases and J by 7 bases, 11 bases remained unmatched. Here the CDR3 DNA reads TGTGCCAGCAGCCTGAGGACTAGCGGAGGGGGGAATGAGCAGTTCTTC. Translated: CASSLRTSGGGNEQFF.

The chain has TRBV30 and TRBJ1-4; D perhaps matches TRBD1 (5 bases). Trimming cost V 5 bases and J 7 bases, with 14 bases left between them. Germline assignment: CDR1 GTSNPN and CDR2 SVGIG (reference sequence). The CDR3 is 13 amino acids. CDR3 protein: CAWGGRVTEKLFF. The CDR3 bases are TGTGCCTGGGGGGGTCGAGTCACTGAAAAACTGTTTTTT.

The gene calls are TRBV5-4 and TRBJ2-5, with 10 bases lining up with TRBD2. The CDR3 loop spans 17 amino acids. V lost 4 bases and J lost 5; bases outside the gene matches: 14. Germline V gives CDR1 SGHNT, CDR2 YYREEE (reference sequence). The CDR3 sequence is CASSAGASGSGLETQYF. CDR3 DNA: TGTGCCAGCAGCGCGGGGGCTAGCGGGAGCGGGTTGGAGACCCAGTACTTC.

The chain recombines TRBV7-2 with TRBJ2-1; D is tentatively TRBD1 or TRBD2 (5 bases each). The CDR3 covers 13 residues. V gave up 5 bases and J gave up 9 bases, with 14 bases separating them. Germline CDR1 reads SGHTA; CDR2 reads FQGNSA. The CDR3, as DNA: TGTGCCAGCAGCGATTGGGGACGGGGTGAGCAGTTCTTC. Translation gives CASSDWGRGEQFF.